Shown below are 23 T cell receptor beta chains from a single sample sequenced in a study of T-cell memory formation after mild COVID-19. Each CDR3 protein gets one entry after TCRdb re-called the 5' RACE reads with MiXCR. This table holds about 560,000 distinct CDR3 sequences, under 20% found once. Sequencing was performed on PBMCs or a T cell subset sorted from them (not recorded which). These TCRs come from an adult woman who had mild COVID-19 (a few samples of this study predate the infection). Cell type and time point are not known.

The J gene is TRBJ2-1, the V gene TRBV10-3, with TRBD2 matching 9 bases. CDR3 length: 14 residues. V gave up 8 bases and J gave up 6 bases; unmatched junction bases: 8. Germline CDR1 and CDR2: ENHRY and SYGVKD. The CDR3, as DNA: TGTGCCATCGCCGGTAGAGCGGGAGGCAATGAGCAGTTCTTC. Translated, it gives CAIAGRAGGNEQFF.

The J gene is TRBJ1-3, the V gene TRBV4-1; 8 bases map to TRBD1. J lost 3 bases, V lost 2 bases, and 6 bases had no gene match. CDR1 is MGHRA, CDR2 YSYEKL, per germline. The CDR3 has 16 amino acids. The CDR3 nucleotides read TGCGCCAGCAGCCAACTAGACAGGGGAAGTGGAAACACCATATATTTT. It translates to CASSQLDRGSGNTIYF.

CDR3 amino acids: CASSRGLGVETQYF. CDR3 in DNA: TGTGCCAGCAGTCGGGGACTAGGTGTGGAGACCCAGTACTTC. The V and J genes are TRBV3-1 and TRBJ2-5; 8 positions agree with TRBD2. The germline gives CDR1 LGHDT, CDR2 YNNKEL (reference sequence). V shed 6 bases and J 5 bases; nucleotides not matched to a gene: 8. The CDR3 is 14 amino acids.

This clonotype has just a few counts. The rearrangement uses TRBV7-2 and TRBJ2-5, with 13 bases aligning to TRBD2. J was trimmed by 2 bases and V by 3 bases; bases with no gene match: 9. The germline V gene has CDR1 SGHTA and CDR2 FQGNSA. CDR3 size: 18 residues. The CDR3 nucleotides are TGTGCCAGCAGCTTCTACGGGACTAGCGGGACCTATCAAGAGACCCAGTACTTC. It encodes CASSFYGTSGTYQETQYF.

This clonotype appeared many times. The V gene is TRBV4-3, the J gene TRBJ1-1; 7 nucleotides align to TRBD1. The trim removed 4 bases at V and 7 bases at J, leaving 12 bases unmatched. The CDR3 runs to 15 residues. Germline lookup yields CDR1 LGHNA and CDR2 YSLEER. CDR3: CASSRDRVELGEAFF. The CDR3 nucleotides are TGCGCCAGCAGCCGAGACAGGGTCGAGCTTGGTGAAGCTTTCTTT.

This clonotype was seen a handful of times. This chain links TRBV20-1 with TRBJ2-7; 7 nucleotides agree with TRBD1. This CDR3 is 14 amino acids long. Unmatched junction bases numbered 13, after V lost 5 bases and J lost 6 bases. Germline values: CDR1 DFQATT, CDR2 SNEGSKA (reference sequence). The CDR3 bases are TGCAGTGCTGTCACTGGACAGGCCCACTCCGAGCAGTACTTC. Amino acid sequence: CSAVTGQAHSEQYF.

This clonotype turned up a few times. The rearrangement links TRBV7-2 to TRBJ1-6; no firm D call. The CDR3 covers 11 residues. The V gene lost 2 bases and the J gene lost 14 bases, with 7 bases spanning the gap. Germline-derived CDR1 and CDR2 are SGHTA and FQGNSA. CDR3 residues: CASSLTRTLHF. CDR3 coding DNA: TGTGCCAGCAGCTTAACCCGCACCCTCCACTTT.

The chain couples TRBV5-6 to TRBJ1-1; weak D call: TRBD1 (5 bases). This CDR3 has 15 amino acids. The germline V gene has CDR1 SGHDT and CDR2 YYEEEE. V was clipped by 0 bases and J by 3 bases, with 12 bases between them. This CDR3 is CASSLGAGMDTEAFF. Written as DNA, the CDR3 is TGTGCCAGCAGCTTGGGGGCAGGGATGGACACTGAAGCTTTCTTT.

CDR3 DNA: TGTGCCAGCAGTGGGCCCTCCTACGAGCAGTACTTC. Its protein product is CASSGPSYEQYF. This chain joins TRBV2 and TRBJ2-7; D call uncertain. Trimming took off 4 bases at V and 0 bases at J, with 4 bases between the two ends. The CDR3 covers 12 residues. The germline V gene encodes CDR1 SNHLY and CDR2 FYNNEI.

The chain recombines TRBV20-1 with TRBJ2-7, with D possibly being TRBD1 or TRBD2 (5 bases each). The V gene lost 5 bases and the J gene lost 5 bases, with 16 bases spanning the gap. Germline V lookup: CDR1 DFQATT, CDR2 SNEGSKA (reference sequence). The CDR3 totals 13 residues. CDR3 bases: TGCAGTGCTCGTTGGGGGAGTGGGAACGAGCAGTACTTC. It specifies CSARWGSGNEQYF.

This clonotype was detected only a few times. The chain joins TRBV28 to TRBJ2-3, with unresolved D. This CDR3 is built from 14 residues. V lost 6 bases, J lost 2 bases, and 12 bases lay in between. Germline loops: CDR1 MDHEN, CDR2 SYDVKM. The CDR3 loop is CASSRPGYTDTQYF. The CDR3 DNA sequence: TGTGCCAGCAGCCGGCCCGGGTACACAGATACGCAGTATTTT.

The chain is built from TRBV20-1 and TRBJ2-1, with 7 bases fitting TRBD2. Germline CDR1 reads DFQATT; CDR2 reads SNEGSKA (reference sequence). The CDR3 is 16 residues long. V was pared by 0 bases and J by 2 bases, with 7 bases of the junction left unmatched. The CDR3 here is CSARDPAGDTYNEQFF. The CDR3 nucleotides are TGCAGTGCTAGAGATCCCGCGGGAGACACCTACAATGAGCAGTTCTTC.

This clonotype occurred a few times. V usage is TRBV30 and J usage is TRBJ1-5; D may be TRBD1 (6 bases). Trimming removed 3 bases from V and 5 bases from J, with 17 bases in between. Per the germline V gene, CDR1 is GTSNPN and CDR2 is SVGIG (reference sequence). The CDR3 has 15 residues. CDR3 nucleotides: TGTGCCTGGAGCGATGGACAGTTCACCTATCAGCCCCAGCATTTT. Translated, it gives CAWSDGQFTYQPQHF.

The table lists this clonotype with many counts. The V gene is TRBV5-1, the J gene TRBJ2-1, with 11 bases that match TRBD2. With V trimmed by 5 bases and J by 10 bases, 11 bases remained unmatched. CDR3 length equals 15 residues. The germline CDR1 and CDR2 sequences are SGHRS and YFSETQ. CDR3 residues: CASRIGTSGSGEQFF. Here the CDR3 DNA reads TGCGCCAGCAGAATTGGTACTAGCGGGAGCGGAGAGCAGTTCTTC.

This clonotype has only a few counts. The CDR3 reads CASSPRLLDYNEQFF. The CDR3 DNA reads TGTGCCAGCAGCCCGCGATTGCTTGACTACAATGAGCAGTTCTTC. The V gene is TRBV5-6, the J gene TRBJ2-1; unclear D gene. Germline V gene data show CDR1 as SGHDT and CDR2 as YYEEEE. The ends were cut back, 4 bases at V and 3 bases at J, with 14 bases in the middle. The CDR3 has 15 amino acids. The complete variable domain, with remaining parts taken from reference TRBV5-6 and TRBJ2-1, reads DAGVTQSPTHLIKTRGQQVTLRCSPKSGHDTVSWYQQALGQGPQFIFQYYEEEERQRGNFPDRFSGHQFPNYSSELNVNALLLGDSALYLCASSPRLLDYNEQFFGPGTRLTVL.

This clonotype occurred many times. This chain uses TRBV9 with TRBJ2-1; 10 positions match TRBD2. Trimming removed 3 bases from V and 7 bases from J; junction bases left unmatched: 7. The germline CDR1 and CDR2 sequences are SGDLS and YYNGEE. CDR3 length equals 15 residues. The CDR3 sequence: CASSASGTSVNEQFF. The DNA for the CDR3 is TGTGCCAGCAGCGCCTCCGGGACTAGCGTAAATGAGCAGTTCTTC.

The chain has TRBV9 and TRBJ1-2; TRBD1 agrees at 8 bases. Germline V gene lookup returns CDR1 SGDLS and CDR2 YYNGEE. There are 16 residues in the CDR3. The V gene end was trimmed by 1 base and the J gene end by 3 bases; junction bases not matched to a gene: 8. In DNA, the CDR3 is TGTGCCAGCAGCGTATCCTCGGGACAGGCGGACTATGGCTACACCTTC. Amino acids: CASSVSSGQADYGYTF.

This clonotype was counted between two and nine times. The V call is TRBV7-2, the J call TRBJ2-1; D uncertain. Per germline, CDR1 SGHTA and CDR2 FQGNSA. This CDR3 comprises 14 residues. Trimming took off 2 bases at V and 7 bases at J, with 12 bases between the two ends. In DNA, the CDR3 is TGTGCCAGCAGCTTACTATCCAGCAGGAATGAGCAGTTCTTC. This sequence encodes CASSLLSSRNEQFF.

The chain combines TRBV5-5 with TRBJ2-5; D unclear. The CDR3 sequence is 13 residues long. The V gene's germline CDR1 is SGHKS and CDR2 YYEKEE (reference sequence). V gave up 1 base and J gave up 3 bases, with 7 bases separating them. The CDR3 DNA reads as TGTGCCAGCAGCTTGATGGCCAAAGAGACCCAGTACTTC. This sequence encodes CASSLMAKETQYF.

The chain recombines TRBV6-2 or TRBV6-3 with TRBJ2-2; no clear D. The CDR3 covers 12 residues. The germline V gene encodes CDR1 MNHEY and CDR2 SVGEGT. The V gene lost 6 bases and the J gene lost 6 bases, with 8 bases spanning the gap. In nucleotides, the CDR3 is TGTGCCAGCAGACTTTCCGCCGGGGAGCTGTTTTTT. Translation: CASRLSAGELFF.

CDR3 DNA sequence: TGTGCCAGCAGCTTTAGCGAGGGCACTGAAGCTTTCTTT. Translation: CASSFSEGTEAFF. The gene calls are TRBV7-8 and TRBJ1-1; D uncertain. From germline, CDR1 is SGHVS and CDR2 FQNEAQ. Between the trimmed V and J ends, which lost 3 bases and 4 bases, there was a span of 9 bases. The CDR3 extends over 13 amino acids.

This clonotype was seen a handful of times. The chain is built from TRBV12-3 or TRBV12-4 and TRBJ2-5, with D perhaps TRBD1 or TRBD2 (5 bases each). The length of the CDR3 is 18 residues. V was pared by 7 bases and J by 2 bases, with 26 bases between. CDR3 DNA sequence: TGTGCCAGCATCCCGGGGCAGTCCAGAACTTTCCGACAAGAGACCCAGTACTTC. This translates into CASIPGQSRTFRQETQYF.

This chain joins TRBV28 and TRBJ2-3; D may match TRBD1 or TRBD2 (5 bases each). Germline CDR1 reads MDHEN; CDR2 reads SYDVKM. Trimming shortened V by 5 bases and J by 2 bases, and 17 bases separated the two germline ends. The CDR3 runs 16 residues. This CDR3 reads CASSPPRGSHTDTQYF. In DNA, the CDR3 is TGTGCCAGCAGTCCCCCTCGGGGCAGCCACACAGATACGCAGTATTTT.